This TCR beta chain appears in the sequencing data of a study of Ad26.COV2.S vaccination and SARS-CoV-2 variants. Described treatment: around 19 received Ad26.COV2.S at low or high dose, single or two shots; about 5 received placebo; per-sample allocation not given. On day 63 after the first injection, vaccine and placebo recipients gave samples. The V end lost 1 base, the J end lost 0 bases, and 7 bases lay between the germline ends. Germline V gene lookup returns CDR1 KGHDR and CDR2 SFDVKD. This CDR3 contains 15 residues. TCRdb's table, derived via immunoSEQ multiplex PCR, lists solely in-frame clones and lacks some. The table has over 400,000 clones, 80% to 95% seen once.

The sequence came from a person between 18 and 65 years old who received the Ad26.COV2.S COVID-19 vaccine or a placebo. The source material was peripheral blood, sampled in a trial of Ad26.COV2.S vaccine versus placebo. The chain carries TRBV24-1 and TRBJ2-3; D remains ambiguous. CDR3 DNA sequence: TGTGCCACCAGTGATTTCACGGCAAGCACAGATACGCAGTATTTT. This codes for CATSDFTASTDTQYF.